Shown below are 17 T cell receptor beta chains from a single sample sequenced in a study of OX40 agonist ivuxolimab in advanced cancers. Assay used: immunoSEQ multiplex PCR; TCRdb lists only in-frame clones, some missing. Among roughly 75,000 clones listed, less than 90% were seen once. Specimen: CD4+ or CD8+ T cells sorted from blood, collected in a trial of the OX40 agonist ivuxolimab. The receptor source for this set is an adult with an advanced solid tumor such as melanoma, head and neck, liver or kidney cancer.

This chain uses TRBV4-1 with TRBJ2-1; 14 positions agree with TRBD2. This CDR3 has 15 amino acids. Germline CDR1 MGHRA, CDR2 YSYEKL. With 3 bases clipped from V and 10 bases from J, the junction kept 5 bases outside the gene matches. CDR3 residues: CASSQGGLAGAEQFF. The CDR3 nucleotides are TGCGCCAGCAGCCAGGGGGGACTAGCGGGAGCAGAGCAGTTCTTC.

The chain recombines TRBV9 with TRBJ2-2; 7 bases are a match to TRBD1. Germline CDR1 is SGDLS and CDR2 is YYNGEE. The CDR3 loop spans 15 amino acids. The V segment lost 3 bases and the J segment 5 bases; nucleotides outside the gene matches: 7. The CDR3 is CASSAAYRGTGELFF. CDR3 DNA sequence: TGTGCCAGCAGCGCTGCTTACAGGGGTACCGGGGAGCTGTTTTTT.

This chain links TRBV6-6 with TRBJ2-5; 7 positions agree with TRBD1. Germline trimming cut 2 bases from V and 5 bases from J; bases unmatched to any gene: 8. This CDR3 has 15 residues. Germline V CDR1 and CDR2: MNHNY, SVGAGI (reference sequence). Written as DNA, the CDR3 is TGTGCCAGCAGTTACACCAGGGGGTCTAGCGAGACCCAGTACTTC. Translating it yields CASSYTRGSSETQYF.

The count of this clone is one. This chain connects TRBV6-5 to TRBJ2-7, with TRBD1 identical over 8 bases. The CDR3 is 14 residues long. The trim removed 2 bases at V and 3 bases at J, leaving 3 bases unmatched. Germline V lookup: CDR1 MNHEY, CDR2 SVGAGI. The CDR3 loop reads CASSYGQGNYEQYF. In DNA form, the CDR3 reads TGTGCCAGCAGTTACGGACAGGGTAACTACGAGCAGTACTTC.

This sequence joins TRBV5-6 and TRBJ2-1; 10 bases are a match to TRBD2. CDR1 and CDR2 from the germline V gene are SGHDT and YYEEEE. The CDR3 runs 16 residues. The V segment lost 4 bases and the J segment 4 bases; nucleotides outside the gene matches: 8. In nucleotides, the CDR3 is TGTGCCAGCAGCCCAGTACCTAGCGGGGGTTACAATGAGCAGTTCTTC. Translation: CASSPVPSGGYNEQFF.

The chain recombines TRBV18 with TRBJ2-3; no reliable D call. CDR3 size: 14 residues. Trimming cost V 2 bases and J 6 bases, with 12 bases left between them. Germline-derived CDR1 and CDR2 are KGHSH and LQKENI. Written as DNA, the CDR3 is TGTGCCAGCTCACCAAGGACCGGCAGGGATACGCAGTATTTT. It specifies CASSPRTGRDTQYF.

The chain has TRBV5-1 and TRBJ2-7; TRBD2 agrees at 9 bases. This CDR3 comprises 16 residues. CDR1 and CDR2 from the germline V gene are SGHRS and YFSETQ. J was trimmed by 3 bases and V by 5 bases; bases with no gene match: 12. CDR3 nucleotides: TGCGCCAGCAGTCCCAAGGTAGCGGGAGTGAGCTACGAGCAGTACTTC. As protein: CASSPKVAGVSYEQYF.

This chain connects TRBV7-2 to TRBJ1-1; D is unclear. Germline lookup yields CDR1 SGHTA and CDR2 FQGNSA. V shed 4 bases and J shed 7 bases, with 16 bases lying between them. The CDR3 is made up of 14 amino acids. CDR3 sequence reads: CASSSNRGVGEAFF. The CDR3 DNA reads TGTGCCAGCAGCTCAAACCGTGGGGTCGGTGAAGCTTTCTTT.

The V gene is TRBV5-1, the J gene TRBJ1-1; D is undetermined. This CDR3 is built from 15 residues. The V gene's germline CDR1 is SGHRS and CDR2 YFSETQ. The V gene lost 4 bases and the J gene lost 0 bases, with 13 bases spanning the gap. The CDR3 bases are TGCGCCAGCAGCGTGGACGTTTACATGAACACTGAAGCTTTCTTT. Its translation is CASSVDVYMNTEAFF.

The chain combines TRBV29-1 with TRBJ2-1, with 7 bases lining up with TRBD1. CDR3 size: 17 residues. CDR1 and CDR2 from the germline V gene are SQVTM and ANQGSEA. V lost 3 bases to trimming and J lost 1 base; unmatched junction nucleotides: 12. CDR3 in DNA: TGCAGCGTTGAGATGAGGTTGGGGACAGAGTCCTACAATGAGCAGTTCTTC. Translated: CSVEMRLGTESYNEQFF.

The CDR3 nucleotides are TGTGCCAGTACCCCACAGGGGATGGGCTTCGCTTTCTTT. Its protein product is CASTPQGMGFAFF. The chain combines TRBV19 with TRBJ1-1; 7 positions match TRBD1. This CDR3 is 13 amino acids long. The germline V gene has CDR1 LNHDA and CDR2 SQIVND (reference sequence). J lost 11 bases, V lost 7 bases, and 13 bases had no gene match.

On this clone itself: In the same sample, other DNA sequences code for this CDR3. The rearrangement links TRBV18 to TRBJ2-7; D unresolved. V was cut by 3 bases and J by 0 bases, with 3 bases left in between. The CDR3 spans 12 residues. In germline, CDR1 is KGHSH, CDR2 LQKENI. This CDR3 reads CASSPTSYEQYF. DNA of the CDR3: TGTGCCAGCTCACCGACCTCCTACGAGCAGTACTTC.

The J gene is TRBJ2-7, the V gene TRBV5-4, with 8 positions matching TRBD2. Trimming at V came to 10 bases and at J to 0 bases, leaving 6 bases not matched to a gene. In germline, CDR1 is SGHNT, CDR2 YYREEE (reference sequence). The CDR3 loop spans 13 amino acids. Here the CDR3 reads CACQRESSYEQYF. CDR3 nucleotides: TGTGCCTGTCAGCGGGAGAGCTCCTACGAGCAGTACTTC.

The chain is built from TRBV28 and TRBJ1-2, with a possible D match to TRBD1 (6 bases). Trimming left V 5 bases short and J 2 bases short, with 15 bases between. CDR1 MDHEN and CDR2 SYDVKM come from the germline V gene. The length of the CDR3 is 15 residues. The CDR3 spells CASSDVVRGNYGYTF. CDR3 in DNA: TGTGCCAGCAGTGATGTGGTCAGGGGCAACTATGGCTACACCTTC.

The rearrangement joins TRBV6-5 to TRBJ2-5; TRBD2 matches 11 bases. Near its end, the DNA agrees better with TRBJ2-7, so the J call may be wrong. Germline V gene data show CDR1 as MNHEY and CDR2 as SVGAGI. CDR3 length: 14 amino acids. Written as DNA, the CDR3 is TGTGCCAGCAGTTACACTAGCGGGAGCTACGAGCAGTACTTC. Residues: CASSYTSGSYEQYF.

This sequence joins TRBV19 and TRBJ2-1; the D gene is possibly TRBD2 (6 bases). The ends were cut back, 7 bases at V and 2 bases at J, with 9 bases in the middle. There are 13 residues in the CDR3. Germline V gives CDR1 LNHDA, CDR2 SQIVND (reference sequence). The CDR3 DNA is TGTGCCAGTAAGGAGGGGACCTACAATGAGCAGTTCTTC. Protein: CASKEGTYNEQFF.

J is TRBJ2-7 and V is TRBV5-1, with 7 bases fitting TRBD2. Germline V lookup: CDR1 SGHRS, CDR2 YFSETQ. The CDR3 contains 15 residues. V was pared by 3 bases and J by 5 bases, with 11 bases of the junction left unmatched. The CDR3 is CASSSRGRGVDEQYF. The CDR3, as DNA: TGCGCCAGCAGCTCCCGCGGGAGAGGAGTGGACGAGCAGTACTTC. Complete variable domain (other parts from reference TRBV5-1 and TRBJ2-7): KAGVTQTPRYLIKTRGQQVTLSCSPISGHRSVSWYQQTPGQGLQFLFEYFSETQRNKGNFPGRFSGRQFSNSRSEMNVSTLELGDSALYLCASSSRGRGVDEQYFGPGTRLTVT.